Each of the 29 T cell receptor beta chains below was sequenced from the same sample in a study of graft-versus-host responses after intestinal transplantation. Clones were sequenced by immunoSEQ multiplex PCR, and TCRdb holds only the in-frame ones, with some missing. The table has about 14,000 clones, 70% to 85% seen once. Investigators treated the graft tissue so that it released intraepithelial and lamina propria lymphocytes. Source: ileum tissue, taken roughly 26 days after intestinal transplant. The source is a human patient who received an intestinal transplant, so some T cells may come from the graft donor.

The gene calls are TRBV27 and TRBJ1-4; TRBD1 agrees at 8 bases. V was pared by 8 bases and J by 8 bases, with 13 bases of the junction left unmatched. The length of the CDR3 is 15 residues. CDR1 is MNHEY and CDR2 is SMNVEV in the germline V gene (reference sequence). The CDR3 DNA reads as TGTGCCAGCGGGCGACAGGGGCGAAGTGGAGAAAAACTGTTTTTT. Translating it yields CASGRQGRSGEKLFF.

V usage is TRBV27 and J usage is TRBJ1-1, with D possibly matching TRBD1 (6 bases). V lost 3 bases and J 5 bases, leaving 16 bases between the germline ends. This CDR3 contains 15 residues. The germline V gene has CDR1 MNHEY and CDR2 SMNVEV (reference sequence). CDR3: CASSFLGGRRTEAFF. Written as DNA, the CDR3 is TGTGCCAGCAGTTTTTTGGGGGGGCGCCGAACTGAAGCTTTCTTT.

The CDR3 is CSYRRDRGTGELFF. In DNA form, the CDR3 reads TGCAGCTACAGGAGGGACAGGGGCACCGGGGAGCTGTTTTTT. The chain carries TRBV29-1 and TRBJ2-2, with TRBD1 identical over 10 bases. This CDR3 is 14 amino acids long. The germline CDR1 and CDR2 sequences are SQVTM and ANQGSEA. V lost 8 bases and J lost 4; bases outside the gene matches: 7.

The V gene is TRBV28, the J gene TRBJ1-1, with D possibly being TRBD1 (5 bases). The CDR3 contains 14 residues. CDR1 and CDR2 from the germline V gene are MDHEN and SYDVKM. Trimming removed 6 bases from V and 4 bases from J, with 15 bases in between. The CDR3 DNA sequence: TGTGCCAGCAGCACTACTTTGGGGGGCACTGAAGCTTTCTTT. Its protein is CASSTTLGGTEAFF.

The sample holds one count of this clone. The rearrangement links TRBV5-6 to TRBJ1-5; TRBD1 agrees at 9 bases. This CDR3 has 18 amino acids. Losses at the gene ends were 1 base for V and 1 base for J; bases not matched to a gene: 9. Germline V gene data show CDR1 as SGHDT and CDR2 as YYEEEE. The CDR3 region has the DNA TGTGCCAGCAGCTTGTTCGAACAGGGGGCGAACAGCAATCAGCCCCAGCATTTT. Encoded protein: CASSLFEQGANSNQPQHF.

In DNA form, the CDR3 reads TGTGCCAGCAGTTTGGGGAGGTTGGATGAAAAACTGTTTTTT. Its translation: CASSLGRLDEKLFF. The genes are TRBV27 and TRBJ1-4; D ambiguous. The germline gives CDR1 MNHEY, CDR2 SMNVEV (reference sequence). The V end was cut by 3 bases, the J end by 6 bases, with 11 bases between. This CDR3 is built from 14 residues. Based on the CDR3 plus reference TRBV27 and TRBJ1-4, the full variable domain is EAQVTQNPRYLITVTGKKLTVTCSQNMNHEYMSWYRQDPGLGLRQIYYSMNVEVTDKGDVPEGYKVSRKEKRNFPLILESPSPNQTSLYFCASSLGRLDEKLFFGSGTQLSVL.

This clone was seen just once. This chain links TRBV27 with TRBJ1-2, with 7 nucleotides matching TRBD1. The germline V gene has CDR1 MNHEY and CDR2 SMNVEV (reference sequence). The CDR3 is 12 amino acids. J gave up 5 bases and V 4 bases, and 1 base lay outside the gene matches. As DNA, the CDR3 is TGTGCCAGCAGTTCAGGGGGATATGGCTACACCTTC. This gives the protein CASSSGGYGYTF.

V and J are TRBV4-3 and TRBJ1-3; D is uncertain. V was shortened by 0 bases and J by 0 bases, with 9 bases between the two germline ends. Germline CDR1 LGHNA, CDR2 YSLEER. This CDR3 has 16 residues. The CDR3 is CASSQDFGNSGNTIYF. The CDR3 coding sequence is TGCGCCAGCAGCCAAGATTTCGGGAACTCTGGAAACACCATATATTTT.

The chain uses TRBV28 and TRBJ1-1; 8 bases line up with TRBD1. The CDR3 contains 16 residues. Germline assignment: CDR1 MDHEN and CDR2 SYDVKM. Trimming cost V 6 bases and J 1 base; bases outside gene matches: 10. The CDR3 sequence is CASRTTGATRNTEAFF. In nucleotides, the CDR3 is TGTGCCAGCAGAACGACAGGGGCCACAAGGAACACTGAAGCTTTCTTT.

The chain uses TRBV29-1 and TRBJ2-2, with a weak D call TRBD1 (6 bases). CDR1 is SQVTM, CDR2 ANQGSEA, per germline. With 4 bases removed from V and 5 bases from J, the gap between germline ends came to 14 bases. The CDR3 totals 14 residues. DNA of the CDR3: TGCAGCGTTGCTGACAGGAAGGGGACCGGGGAGCTGTTTTTT. Its protein product is CSVADRKGTGELFF.

The chain links TRBV7-3 to TRBJ2-1; 9 bases line up with TRBD2. The CDR3 totals 18 residues. The J segment lost 3 bases and the V segment lost 0 bases, leaving 9 bases of the junction unmatched. The germline V gene encodes CDR1 SGHTA and CDR2 FQGTGA. CDR3 sequence reads: CASSLTWSGGLLYNEQFF. CDR3 DNA: TGTGCCAGCAGCTTAACGTGGAGCGGGGGGCTACTCTACAATGAGCAGTTCTTC.

The DNA for the CDR3 is TGTGCCAGCAGCTTAGCCCGGGACAGGGAGTTTCCACCCCTCCACTTT. It encodes CASSLARDREFPPLHF. This chain joins TRBV7-9 and TRBJ1-6, with 9 nucleotides matching TRBD1. The CDR3 is 16 residues long. V dropped 0 bases and J dropped 11; count of bases not matched to a gene: 8. Germline CDR1 SEHNR, CDR2 FQNEAQ (reference sequence).

This chain joins TRBV11-2 and TRBJ2-1, with 11 bases aligning to TRBD2. This CDR3 region has 17 residues. J lost 4 bases, V lost 0 bases, and 5 bases had no gene match. Germline loops: CDR1 SGHAT, CDR2 FQNNGV. The CDR3 here is CASSLEASGGWYNEQFF. Here the CDR3 DNA reads TGTGCCAGCAGCTTAGAAGCTAGCGGGGGGTGGTACAATGAGCAGTTCTTC.

V usage is TRBV28 and J usage is TRBJ1-2, with D maybe TRBD1 (6 bases). The CDR3 extends over 14 amino acids. Per germline, CDR1 MDHEN and CDR2 SYDVKM. The ends were cut back, 2 bases at V and 3 bases at J, with 10 bases in the middle. The DNA for the CDR3 is TGTGCCAGCAGTTTACAAACAGGGTACTATGGCTACACCTTC. It encodes CASSLQTGYYGYTF.

The chain links TRBV7-9 to TRBJ1-2; 7 nucleotides match TRBD1. With V trimmed by 1 base and J by 8 bases, 10 bases remained unmatched. The CDR3 consists of 15 residues. CDR1 and CDR2 (germline): SEHNR, FQNEAQ (reference sequence). CDR3: CASSLGQRTGGGYTF. Here the CDR3 DNA reads TGTGCCAGCAGCTTAGGACAACGGACAGGCGGGGGCTACACCTTC.

The rearrangement links TRBV29-1 to TRBJ1-2; 7 positions match TRBD1. CDR3 length: 16 residues. The V gene end was trimmed by 0 bases and the J gene end by 6 bases; junction bases not matched to a gene: 13. Germline loops: CDR1 SQVTM, CDR2 ANQGSEA. The CDR3 sequence: CSVEDPKTGNEDGYTF. The CDR3 DNA follows: TGCAGCGTTGAAGACCCCAAGACAGGGAATGAAGATGGCTACACCTTC.

The chain links TRBV5-6 to TRBJ2-3, with TRBD2 identical over 10 bases. The junction had 2 bases not matched to a gene; V was cut back by 4 bases and J by 3 bases. The CDR3 is made up of 14 amino acids. Germline CDR1 reads SGHDT; CDR2 reads YYEEEE. Here the CDR3 DNA reads TGTGCCAGCAGCGGGGGACTAGCGACAGATACGCAGTATTTT. Residues: CASSGGLATDTQYF.

V gene TRBV4-2 combines with J gene TRBJ1-6; weak D call: TRBD1 (5 bases). The CDR3 length is 13 residues. Trimming removed 0 bases at V and 14 bases at J, with 11 bases between. CDR1 and CDR2 from the germline V gene are LGHNA and YNFKEQ. The CDR3 DNA reads TGTGCCAGCAGCCAAGAGGATAGACAGTCCCTCCACTTT. Its translation: CASSQEDRQSLHF.

This clone occurred a few times. The chain couples TRBV11-2 to TRBJ1-6; 9 bases agree with TRBD1. This CDR3 region has 14 residues. Germline V gene lookup returns CDR1 SGHAT and CDR2 FQNNGV. V dropped 5 bases and J dropped 11; count of bases not matched to a gene: 7. CDR3 sequence reads: CASSPRDRVTPLHF. In DNA, the CDR3 is TGTGCCAGCAGCCCCAGGGACAGGGTGACACCCCTCCACTTT.

J is TRBJ1-2 and V is TRBV30, with TRBD1 matching 9 bases. CDR1 and CDR2 (germline): GTSNPN, SVGIG (reference sequence). V trimming: 7 bases; J trimming: 1 base; junction bases outside the gene matches: 4. The CDR3 is 13 amino acids. CDR3 sequence reads: CASTTGGNYGYTF. In DNA form, the CDR3 reads TGTGCCTCCACGACAGGGGGTAACTATGGCTACACCTTC.

The rearrangement links TRBV27 to TRBJ1-4; D possibly corresponds to TRBD1 (5 bases). Germline V gives CDR1 MNHEY, CDR2 SMNVEV (reference sequence). The germline V and J ends were trimmed by 3 bases and 7 bases, with 15 bases remaining between them. The CDR3 has 15 residues. CDR3 residues: CASSLSSRVGEKLFF. The CDR3, as DNA: TGTGCCAGCAGTTTGAGTTCCAGGGTCGGTGAAAAACTGTTTTTT.

This chain uses TRBV7-2 with TRBJ2-1; D is undetermined. Between the trimmed V and J ends, which lost 1 base and 7 bases, there was a span of 14 bases. The CDR3 sequence is 15 residues long. In germline, CDR1 is SGHTA, CDR2 FQGNSA. The CDR3 spells CASSLGALPGNEQFF. The CDR3 DNA sequence: TGTGCCAGCAGCTTAGGCGCTCTCCCCGGGAATGAGCAGTTCTTC.

Turning to this clone: Distinct nucleotide sequences in the sample also encode this CDR3. The chain carries TRBV4-3 and TRBJ2-1, with TRBD1 as a possible D gene (5 bases). The V gene's germline CDR1 is LGHNA and CDR2 YSLEER. This CDR3 contains 16 residues. V was clipped by 1 base and J by 3 bases, with 13 bases between them. This CDR3 reads CASSQVLQGSYNEQFF. The CDR3 DNA reads TGCGCCAGCAGCCAAGTGCTGCAGGGCAGCTACAATGAGCAGTTCTTC.

J is TRBJ2-1 and V is TRBV6-1; TRBD1 matches at 9 bases. V lost 7 bases and J lost 14; bases outside the gene matches: 3. The germline gives CDR1 MNHNS, CDR2 SASEGT. The length of the CDR3 is 10 residues. The CDR3 here is CASTDRGEFF. The CDR3 DNA follows: TGTGCCAGCACCGACAGGGGGGAGTTCTTC.

The V gene is TRBV6-5, the J gene TRBJ1-1, with 7 bases lining up with TRBD1. Trimming cost V 6 bases and J 0 bases; bases outside gene matches: 7. The V gene's germline CDR1 is MNHEY and CDR2 SVGAGI. This CDR3 spans 15 amino acids. CDR3 coding DNA: TGTGCCAGCAGCCTGGGACAGCTATTGAACACTGAAGCTTTCTTT. It translates to CASSLGQLLNTEAFF.

The rearrangement uses TRBV28 and TRBJ2-5, with unresolved D. In germline, CDR1 is MDHEN, CDR2 SYDVKM. The CDR3 length is 14 residues. V was clipped by 2 bases and J by 2 bases, with 9 bases between them. This chain's CDR3 is CASSLSEIQETQYF. CDR3 nucleotide sequence: TGTGCCAGCAGTTTAAGTGAGATACAAGAGACCCAGTACTTC.

By proportion, this clone is medium-sized. V and J are TRBV5-4 and TRBJ2-2, with D possibly being TRBD1 (5 bases). The CDR3 contains 16 residues. V was pared by 3 bases and J by 4 bases, with 16 bases between. Germline CDR1 is SGHNT and CDR2 is YYREEE (reference sequence). As DNA, the CDR3 is TGTGCCAGCAGCTCCCCGTCCCTAAGGGGCACCGGGGAGCTGTTTTTT. Translated: CASSSPSLRGTGELFF. Looking up the rest from reference TRBV5-4 and TRBJ2-2 gives the full variable domain: ETGVTQSPTHLIKTRGQQVTLRCSSQSGHNTVSWYQQALGQGPQFIFQYYREEENGRGNFPPRFSGLQFPNYSSELNVNALELDDSALYLCASSSPSLRGTGELFFGEGSRLTVL.

This clone was detected a few times. The chain is built from TRBV5-4 and TRBJ1-6, with TRBD1 matching 7 bases. Unmatched junction bases numbered 1, after V lost 2 bases and J lost 8 bases. The CDR3 consists of 13 residues. The germline V gene has CDR1 SGHNT and CDR2 YYREEE (reference sequence). The CDR3 loop is CASSLTGDSPLHF. The CDR3 DNA follows: TGTGCCAGCAGCTTAACAGGGGATTCACCCCTCCACTTT.

V and J are TRBV28 and TRBJ2-2, with a possible D match to TRBD2 (6 bases). The V and J ends lost 3 bases and 7 bases respectively, with 15 bases between them. This CDR3 contains 15 residues. CDR1 is MDHEN and CDR2 is SYDVKM in the germline V gene. The chain's CDR3 is CASSFLGTPNGELFF. CDR3 nucleotide sequence: TGTGCCAGCAGTTTCCTCGGGACTCCAAACGGGGAGCTGTTTTTT.